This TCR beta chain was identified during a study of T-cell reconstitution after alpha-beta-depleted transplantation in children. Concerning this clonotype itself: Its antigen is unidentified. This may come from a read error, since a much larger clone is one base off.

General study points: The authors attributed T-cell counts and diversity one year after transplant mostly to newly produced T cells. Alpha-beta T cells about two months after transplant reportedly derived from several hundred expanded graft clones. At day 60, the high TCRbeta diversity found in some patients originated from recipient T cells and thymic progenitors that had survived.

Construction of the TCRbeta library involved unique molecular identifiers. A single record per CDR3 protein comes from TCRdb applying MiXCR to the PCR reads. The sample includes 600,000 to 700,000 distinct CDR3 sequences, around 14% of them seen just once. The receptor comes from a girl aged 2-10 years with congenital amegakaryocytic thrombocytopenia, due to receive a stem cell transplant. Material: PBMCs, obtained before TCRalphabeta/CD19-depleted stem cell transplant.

CDR3: CASSLEVSGGLSYEQYF. The DNA for the CDR3 is TGCGCCAGCAGCTTGGAAGTTTCAGGGGGCTTGTCCTACGAGCAGTACTTC. J is TRBJ2-7 and V is TRBV5-1; 8 bases line up with TRBD1. With V trimmed by 0 bases and J by 1 base, 9 bases remained unmatched. Germline CDR1 is SGHRS and CDR2 is YFSETQ. CDR3 size: 17 residues.